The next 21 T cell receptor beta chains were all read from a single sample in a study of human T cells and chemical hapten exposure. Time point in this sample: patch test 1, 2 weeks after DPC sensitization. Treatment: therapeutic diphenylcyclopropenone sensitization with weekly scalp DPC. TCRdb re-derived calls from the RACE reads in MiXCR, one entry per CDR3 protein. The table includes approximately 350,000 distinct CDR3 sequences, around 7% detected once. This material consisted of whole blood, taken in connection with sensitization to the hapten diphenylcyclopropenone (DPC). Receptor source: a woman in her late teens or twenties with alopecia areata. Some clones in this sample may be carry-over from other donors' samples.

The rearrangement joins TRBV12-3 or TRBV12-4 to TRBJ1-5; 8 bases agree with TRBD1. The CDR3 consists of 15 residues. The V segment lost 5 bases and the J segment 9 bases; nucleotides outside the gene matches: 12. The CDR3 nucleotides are TGTGCCAGCAGTCCACAGGGGGGACTTCACTGGCCCCAGCATTTT. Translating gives CASSPQGGLHWPQHF.

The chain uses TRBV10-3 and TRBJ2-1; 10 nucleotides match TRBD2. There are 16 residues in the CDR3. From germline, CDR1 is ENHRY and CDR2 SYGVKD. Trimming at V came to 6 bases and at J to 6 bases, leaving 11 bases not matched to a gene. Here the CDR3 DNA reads TGTGCCATCAGCCGTAGCGGGGGGCCACCTTCCAATGAGCAGTTCTTC. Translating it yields CAISRSGGPPSNEQFF.

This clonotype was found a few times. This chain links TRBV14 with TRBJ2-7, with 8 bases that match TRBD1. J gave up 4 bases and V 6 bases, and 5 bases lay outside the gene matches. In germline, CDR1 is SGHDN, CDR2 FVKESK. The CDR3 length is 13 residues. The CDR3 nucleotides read TGTGCCAGCAGTCGGACAGGGATTTACGAGCAGTACTTC. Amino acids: CASSRTGIYEQYF.

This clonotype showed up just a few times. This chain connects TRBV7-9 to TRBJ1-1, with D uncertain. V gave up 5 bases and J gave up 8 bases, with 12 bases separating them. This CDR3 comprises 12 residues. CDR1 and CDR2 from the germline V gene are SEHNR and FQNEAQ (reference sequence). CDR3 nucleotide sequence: TGTGCCAGCAGCCTGCGTGGTCTCGAAGCTTTCTTT. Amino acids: CASSLRGLEAFF.

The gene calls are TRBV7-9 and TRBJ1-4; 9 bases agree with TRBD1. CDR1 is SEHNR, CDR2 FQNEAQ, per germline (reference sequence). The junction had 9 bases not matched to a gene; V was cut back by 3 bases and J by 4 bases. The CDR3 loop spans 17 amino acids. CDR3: CASSFGTGPGINEKLFF. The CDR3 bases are TGTGCCAGCAGCTTCGGGACAGGGCCCGGTATTAATGAAAAACTGTTTTTT.

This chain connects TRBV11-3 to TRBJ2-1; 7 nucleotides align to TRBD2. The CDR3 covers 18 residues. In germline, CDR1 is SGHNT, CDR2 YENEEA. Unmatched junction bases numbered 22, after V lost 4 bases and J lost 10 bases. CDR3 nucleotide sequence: TGTGCCAGCAGCTCCCGCGATGGGCTAGCGGACTACTTAGGGGAGCAGTTCTTC. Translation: CASSSRDGLADYLGEQFF.

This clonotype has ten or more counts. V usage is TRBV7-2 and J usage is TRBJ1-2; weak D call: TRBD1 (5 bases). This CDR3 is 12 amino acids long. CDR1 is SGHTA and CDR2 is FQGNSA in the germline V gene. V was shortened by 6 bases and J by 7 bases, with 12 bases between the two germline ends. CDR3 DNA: TGTGCCAGCAGTCAGGGAAAGAGTGGCTACACCTTC. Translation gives CASSQGKSGYTF.

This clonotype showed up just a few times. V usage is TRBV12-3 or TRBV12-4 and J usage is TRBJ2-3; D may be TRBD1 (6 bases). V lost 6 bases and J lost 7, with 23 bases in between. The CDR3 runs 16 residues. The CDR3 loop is CASRKTGYDLLNTQYF. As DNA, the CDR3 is TGTGCCAGCAGAAAAACAGGGTATGACTTATTGAATACGCAGTATTTT.

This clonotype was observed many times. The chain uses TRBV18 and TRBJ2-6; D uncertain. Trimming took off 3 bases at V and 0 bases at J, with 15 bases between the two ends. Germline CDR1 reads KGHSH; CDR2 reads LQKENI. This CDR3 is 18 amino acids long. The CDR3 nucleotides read TGTGCCAGCTCACCGGTCAACGGCGGAAACTCTGGGGCCAACGTCCTGACTTTC. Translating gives CASSPVNGGNSGANVLTF.

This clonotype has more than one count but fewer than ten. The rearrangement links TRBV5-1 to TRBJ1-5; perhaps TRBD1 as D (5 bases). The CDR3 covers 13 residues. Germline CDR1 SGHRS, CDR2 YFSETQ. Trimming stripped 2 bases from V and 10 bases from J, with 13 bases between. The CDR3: CASSFDSFGPQHF. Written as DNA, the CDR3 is TGCGCCAGCAGCTTCGACAGTTTCGGACCCCAGCATTTT.

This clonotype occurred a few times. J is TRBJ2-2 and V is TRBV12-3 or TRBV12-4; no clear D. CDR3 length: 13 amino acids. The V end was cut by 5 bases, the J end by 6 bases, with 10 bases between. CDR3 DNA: TGTGCCAGCAGTCAAGACTTCGCCGGGGAGCTGTTTTTT. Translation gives CASSQDFAGELFF.

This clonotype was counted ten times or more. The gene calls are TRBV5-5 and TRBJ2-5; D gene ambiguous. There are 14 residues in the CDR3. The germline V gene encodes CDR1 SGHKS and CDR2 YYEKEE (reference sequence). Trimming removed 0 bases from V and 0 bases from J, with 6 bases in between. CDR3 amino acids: CASSLESDQETQYF. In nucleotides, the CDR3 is TGTGCCAGCAGCTTGGAGTCAGACCAAGAGACCCAGTACTTC.

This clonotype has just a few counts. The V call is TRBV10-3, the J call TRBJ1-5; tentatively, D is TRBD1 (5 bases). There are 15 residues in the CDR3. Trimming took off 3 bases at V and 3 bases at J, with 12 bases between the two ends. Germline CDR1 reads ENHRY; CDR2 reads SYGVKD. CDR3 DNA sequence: TGTGCCATCAGTGACCTCGACAGCCCCAATCAGCCCCAGCATTTT. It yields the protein CAISDLDSPNQPQHF.

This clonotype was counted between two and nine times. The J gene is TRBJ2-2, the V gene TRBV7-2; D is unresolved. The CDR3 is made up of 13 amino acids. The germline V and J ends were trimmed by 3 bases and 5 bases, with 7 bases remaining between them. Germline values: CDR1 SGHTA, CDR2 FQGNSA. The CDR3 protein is CASSFMGTGELFF. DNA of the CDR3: TGTGCCAGCAGCTTTATGGGGACCGGGGAGCTGTTTTTT.

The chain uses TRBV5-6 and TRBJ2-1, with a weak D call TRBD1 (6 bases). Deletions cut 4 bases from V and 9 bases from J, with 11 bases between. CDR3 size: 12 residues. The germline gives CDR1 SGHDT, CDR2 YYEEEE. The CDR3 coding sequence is TGTGCCAGCAGCGCAGGGGATGGTGAGCAGTTCTTC. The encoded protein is CASSAGDGEQFF.

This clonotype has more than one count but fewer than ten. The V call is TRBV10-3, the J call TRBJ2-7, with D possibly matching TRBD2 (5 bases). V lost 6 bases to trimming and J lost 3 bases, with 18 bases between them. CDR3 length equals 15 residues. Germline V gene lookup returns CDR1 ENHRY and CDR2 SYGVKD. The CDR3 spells CAISSALGLYYEQYF. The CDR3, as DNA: TGTGCCATCAGCTCGGCCTTAGGACTCTACTACGAGCAGTACTTC.

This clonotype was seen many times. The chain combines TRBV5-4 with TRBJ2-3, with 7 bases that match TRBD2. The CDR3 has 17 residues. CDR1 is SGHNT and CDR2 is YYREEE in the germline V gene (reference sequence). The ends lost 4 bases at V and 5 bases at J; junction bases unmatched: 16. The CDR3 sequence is CASSPGGTGLREDTQYF. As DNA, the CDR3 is TGTGCCAGCAGCCCGGGAGGTACGGGACTCAGAGAAGATACGCAGTATTTT.

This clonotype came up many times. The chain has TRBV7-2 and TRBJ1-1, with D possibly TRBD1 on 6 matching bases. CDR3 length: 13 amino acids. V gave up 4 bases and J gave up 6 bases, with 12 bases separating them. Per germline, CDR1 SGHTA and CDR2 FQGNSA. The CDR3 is CASSSLGAAEAFF. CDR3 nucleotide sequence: TGTGCCAGCAGCTCCTTGGGGGCGGCTGAAGCTTTCTTT.

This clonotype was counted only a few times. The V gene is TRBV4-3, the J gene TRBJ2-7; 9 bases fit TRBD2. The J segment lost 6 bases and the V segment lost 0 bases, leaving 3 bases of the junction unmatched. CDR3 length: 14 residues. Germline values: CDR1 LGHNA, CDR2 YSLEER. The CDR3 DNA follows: TGCGCCAGCAGCCAAGATACAGCGGGGGGCGAGCAGTACTTC. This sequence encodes CASSQDTAGGEQYF.

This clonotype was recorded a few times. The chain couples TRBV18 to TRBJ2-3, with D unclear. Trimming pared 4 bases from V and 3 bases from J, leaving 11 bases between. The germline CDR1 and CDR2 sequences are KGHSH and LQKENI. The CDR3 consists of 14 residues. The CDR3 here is CASSLNQETDTQYF. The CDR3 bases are TGTGCCAGCTCACTCAACCAGGAGACAGATACGCAGTATTTT.

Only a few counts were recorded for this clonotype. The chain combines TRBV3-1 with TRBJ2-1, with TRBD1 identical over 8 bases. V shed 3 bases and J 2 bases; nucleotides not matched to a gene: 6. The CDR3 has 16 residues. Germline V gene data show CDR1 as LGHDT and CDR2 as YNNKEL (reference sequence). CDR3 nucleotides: TGTGCCAGCAGCCACTCAGGGGGCCTCGCCTACAATGAGCAGTTCTTC. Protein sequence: CASSHSGGLAYNEQFF.